The T cell receptor beta chain described here comes from a study of blood T cell repertoires in COVID-19. Study in general: Samples came from the United States, Italy and Spain, spanning acute and convalescent COVID-19. T cells, B-cell-depleted T cells, or PBMCs provided the cDNA or gDNA that served as material.

The CDR3 spans 14 residues. V shed 9 bases, J shed 4 bases, and the junction held 9 bases outside the gene matches. Germline lookup yields CDR1 KGHDR and CDR2 SFDVKD. Profiled with immunoSEQ multiplex PCR; TCRdb holds only in-frame clones, not every one. The table has about 130,000 clones, roughly three quarters seen once. This clone was recorded a few times. This sequence joins TRBV24-1 and TRBJ2-7, with 9 positions matching TRBD2. The TCR comes from a woman in her 70s with acute or convalescent COVID-19. Sequenced sample: peripheral blood. CDR3 in DNA: TGTGCCACCTCGCAGGCCACTAGCGGGTACGAGCAGTACTTC. Protein: CATSQATSGYEQYF.